This entry features one T cell receptor (beta chain) sequence. The repertoire was sequenced with immunoSEQ multiplex PCR; TCRdb's copy has only in-frame clones and lacks some. The sample shows 75,000 to 95,000 clones, approximately 83% of them seen only once. The sample comes from a study of blood T cell repertoires in COVID-19. For the study at large: COVID-19 samples collected from the United States, Italy and Spain covered acute and convalescent phases. The analysed material was cDNA or gDNA that came from T cells, B-cell-depleted T cells, or PBMCs.

Per the germline V gene, CDR1 is SGHVS and CDR2 is FQNEAQ. V dropped 3 bases and J dropped 1; count of bases not matched to a gene: 2. The CDR3 is 15 residues long. The sample taken for sequencing was peripheral blood. This TCR derives from a man aged 55 to 70 with acute or convalescent COVID-19. The chain links TRBV7-8 to TRBJ2-3, with TRBD2 matching 9 bases. The CDR3 spells CASSLTSGRTDTQYF. The CDR3 region has the DNA TGTGCCAGCAGCTTGACTAGCGGCCGCACAGATACGCAGTATTTT.